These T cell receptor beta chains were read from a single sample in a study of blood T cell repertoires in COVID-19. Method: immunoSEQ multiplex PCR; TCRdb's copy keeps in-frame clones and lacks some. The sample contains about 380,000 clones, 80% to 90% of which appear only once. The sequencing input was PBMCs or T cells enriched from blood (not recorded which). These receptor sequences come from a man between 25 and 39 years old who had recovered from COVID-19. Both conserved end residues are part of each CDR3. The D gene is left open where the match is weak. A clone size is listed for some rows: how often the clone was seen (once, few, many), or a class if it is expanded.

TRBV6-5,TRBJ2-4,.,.,CASQTRGDIQYF,TGTGCCAGCCAGACTAGAGGAGACATTCAGTACTTC
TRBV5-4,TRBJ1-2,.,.,CASSPPGGTNYGYTF,TGTGCCAGCAGCCCCCCGGGGGGTACTAACTATGGCTACACCTTC
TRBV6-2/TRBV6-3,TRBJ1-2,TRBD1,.,CASSALNRGGYTF,TGTGCCAGCAGTGCCCTCAACAGGGGCGGCTACACCTTC
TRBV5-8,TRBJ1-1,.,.,CASRVQGGSTEAFF,TGTGCCAGCAGAGTACAAGGTGGGAGCACTGAAGCTTTCTTT
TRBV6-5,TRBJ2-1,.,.,CASSSLGVEQFF,TGTGCCAGCAGTTCCCTGGGAGTCGAACAGTTCTTC
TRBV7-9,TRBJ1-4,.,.,CASSLAQPVLTTNEKLFF,TGTGCCAGCAGCTTAGCACAGCCAGTACTCACAACTAATGAAAAACTGTTTTTT
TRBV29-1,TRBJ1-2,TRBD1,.,CSMTGSNYGYTF,TGCAGCATGACAGGGTCGAACTATGGCTACACCTTC
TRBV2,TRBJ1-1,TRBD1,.,CASSEIRQGNTEAFF,TGTGCCAGCAGTGAAATCCGACAGGGTAACACTGAAGCTTTCTTT
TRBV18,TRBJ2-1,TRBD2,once,CASSPGLAGGSNEQFF,TGTGCCAGCTCACCAGGGCTAGCGGGGGGATCCAATGAGCAGTTCTTC
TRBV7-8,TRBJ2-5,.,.,CASTMFGGLRETQYF,TGTGCCAGCACCATGTTCGGGGGTTTACGAGAGACCCAGTACTTC
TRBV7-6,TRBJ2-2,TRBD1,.,CASSLETGGPGELFF,TGTGCCAGCAGCTTAGAAACAGGGGGCCCCGGGGAGCTGTTTTTT
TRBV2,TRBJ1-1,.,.,CASSELLGSTEAFF,TGTGCCAGCAGTGAACTGCTTGGGAGCACTGAAGCTTTCTTT
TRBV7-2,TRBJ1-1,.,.,CASSNDPASAQGMNTEALF,TGTGCCAGCAGTAACGATCCCGCCAGTGCTCAGGGGATGAACACTGAAGCTTTATTT
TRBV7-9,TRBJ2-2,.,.,CASSRWTQRDFGPGELFF,TGTGCCAGCAGCCGCTGGACACAACGGGACTTTGGTCCCGGGGAGCTGTTTTTT
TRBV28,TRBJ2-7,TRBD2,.,CASLPQRGGPYEQYF,TGTGCCAGTTTACCGCAGCGGGGGGGCCCCTACGAGCAGTACTTC
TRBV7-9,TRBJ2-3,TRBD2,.,CASSLTGTSGRADTQYF,TGTGCCAGCAGCTTAACTGGGACTAGCGGTCGGGCAGATACGCAGTATTTT
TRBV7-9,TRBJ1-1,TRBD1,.,CASSLQGAAEAFF,TGTGCCAGCAGCTTACAGGGGGCAGCTGAAGCTTTCTTT
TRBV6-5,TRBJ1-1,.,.,CASSYGGLGTEAFF,TGTGCCAGCAGTTACGGGGGCCTCGGCACTGAAGCTTTCTTT
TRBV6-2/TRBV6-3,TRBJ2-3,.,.,CASSYITGSGTDTQYF,TGTGCCAGCAGTTACATTACTGGCTCCGGGACAGATACGCAGTATTTT
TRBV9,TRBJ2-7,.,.,CASSASGIHEQYF,TGTGCCAGCAGCGCTTCAGGGATCCACGAGCAGTACTTC
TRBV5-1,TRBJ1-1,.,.,CASSFNRELATEAFF,TGCGCCAGCAGCTTCAACAGGGAGCTAGCCACTGAAGCTTTCTTT
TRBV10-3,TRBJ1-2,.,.,CAIRDRRGAKDQGYTF,TGTGCCATCAGGGACAGACGGGGAGCGAAAGATCAAGGCTACACCTTC